The 16 T cell receptor beta chains presented below share a single source sample, sequenced in a study of T cell responses to AZD1222 COVID-19 vaccine. This table comes from immunoSEQ multiplex PCR, and its TCRdb copy is limited to in-frame clones, with some not included. The sample has about 150,000 clones; 80% to 95% are singletons. The sample consisted of peripheral blood, taken 28 days after the second AZD1222 dose. The receptors originated from an adult who received the AZD1222 COVID-19 vaccine.

This clone was counted a few times. The V gene is TRBV19, the J gene TRBJ2-7; 10 bases are a match to TRBD1. In germline, CDR1 is LNHDA, CDR2 SQIVND (reference sequence). This CDR3 comprises 16 residues. Trimming cost V 3 bases and J 4 bases; bases outside gene matches: 9. This chain's CDR3 is CASSISTGGGWYEQYF. CDR3 DNA sequence: TGTGCCAGTAGTATCTCGACAGGGGGCGGTTGGTACGAGCAGTACTTC.

The J gene is TRBJ2-7, the V gene TRBV6-5; D gene unclear. The CDR3 contains 12 residues. V shed 7 bases and J shed 1 base, with 8 bases lying between them. Germline CDR1 reads MNHEY; CDR2 reads SVGAGI. The CDR3 reads CASKGGSYEQYF. The CDR3 bases are TGTGCCAGCAAGGGCGGATCCTACGAGCAGTACTTC.

The V and J genes are TRBV2 and TRBJ1-1; TRBD1 might be the D (6 bases). CDR3 length: 15 amino acids. Germline loops: CDR1 SNHLY, CDR2 FYNNEI. V gave up 11 bases and J gave up 4 bases, with 23 bases separating them. CDR3 DNA sequence: TGTGCCTCCAGCAGGGGCCCCCCTGAGACCACTGAAGCTTTCTTT. Translation: CASSRGPPETTEAFF.

In this sample, this clone turned up a few times. The chain is built from TRBV7-9 and TRBJ1-1, with D unresolved. V was trimmed by 9 bases and J by 2 bases, leaving 7 bases between them. The germline CDR1 and CDR2 sequences are SEHNR and FQNEAQ (reference sequence). The CDR3 sequence is 11 residues long. In nucleotides, the CDR3 is TGTGCCAGTGTTTTTAACACTGAAGCTTTCTTT. Translating gives CASVFNTEAFF.

The rearrangement joins TRBV30 to TRBJ2-4; 7 positions match TRBD1. Germline V gene sequence: CDR1 GTSNPN, CDR2 SVGIG (reference sequence). CDR3 length equals 16 residues. V was pared by 4 bases and J by 0 bases, with 9 bases of the junction left unmatched. The CDR3 bases are TGTGCCTGGACCTCTAGGGGGCCTCTAGCCAAAAACATTCAGTACTTC. Translation gives CAWTSRGPLAKNIQYF. Combining the CDR3 with reference TRBV30 and TRBJ2-4 gives the whole variable domain SQTIHQWPATLVQPVGSPLSLECTVEGTSNPNLYWYRQAAGRGLQLLFYSVGIGQISSEVPQNLSASRPQDRQFILSSKKLLLSDSGFYLCAWTSRGPLAKNIQYFGAGTRLSVL.

The chain recombines TRBV15 with TRBJ1-1; D might be TRBD1 (6 bases). The germline gives CDR1 LNHNV, CDR2 YYDKDF (reference sequence). There are 15 residues in the CDR3. Trimming removed 3 bases from V and 0 bases from J, with 11 bases in between. CDR3 sequence: CATSRVPGVNTEAFF. DNA for the CDR3: TGTGCCACCAGCAGGGTACCAGGGGTGAACACTGAAGCTTTCTTT.

This clone came up a few times. This chain connects TRBV5-1 to TRBJ2-2; TRBD1 agrees at 11 bases. The V gene's germline CDR1 is SGHRS and CDR2 YFSETQ. This CDR3 contains 16 residues. V lost 2 bases to trimming and J lost 4 bases; unmatched junction nucleotides: 4. CDR3 bases: TGCGCCAGCAGCTTCGGACAGGGGGCGGGCACCGGGGAGCTGTTTTTT. Amino acid sequence: CASSFGQGAGTGELFF.

The DNA of the CDR3 is TGTGCCAGCAGAGACGGGACACGGGAGACCGGGGAGCTGTTTTTT. Protein product: CASRDGTRETGELFF. The chain is built from TRBV25-1 and TRBJ2-2; D is possibly TRBD1 or TRBD2 (6 bases each). Germline assignment: CDR1 MGHDK and CDR2 SYGVNS. V was trimmed by 6 bases and J by 5 bases, leaving 16 bases between them. This CDR3 has 15 amino acids.

V is TRBV19 and J is TRBJ2-2, with TRBD1 matching 8 bases. J gave up 4 bases and V 7 bases, and 8 bases lay outside the gene matches. The germline V gene has CDR1 LNHDA and CDR2 SQIVND (reference sequence). The CDR3 length is 15 residues. The CDR3 sequence is CASTPGQGSTGELFF. The CDR3 nucleotides are TGTGCCAGTACACCCGGACAGGGATCCACCGGGGAGCTGTTTTTT.

The chain couples TRBV29-1 to TRBJ1-1; D gene unclear. V was trimmed by 0 bases and J by 1 base, leaving 9 bases between them. Germline V CDR1 and CDR2: SQVTM, ANQGSEA. The CDR3 extends over 14 amino acids. The CDR3 sequence: CSVEDRSRNTEAFF. CDR3 DNA: TGCAGCGTTGAAGATAGGTCTAGGAACACTGAAGCTTTCTTT. Full variable domain (remainder filled in from reference TRBV29-1 and TRBJ1-1): SAVISQKPSRDICQRGTSLTIQCQVDSQVTMMFWYRQQPGQSLTLIATANQGSEATYESGFVIDKFPISRPNLTFSTLTVSNMSPEDSSIYLCSVEDRSRNTEAFFGQGTRLTVV.

The chain couples TRBV6-1 to TRBJ1-6; D remains ambiguous. This CDR3 spans 16 amino acids. The germline gives CDR1 MNHNS, CDR2 SASEGT. With 0 bases removed from V and 9 bases from J, the gap between germline ends came to 15 bases. The chain's CDR3 is CASSEAGDLTISPLHF. The CDR3 nucleotides read TGTGCCAGCAGTGAAGCTGGAGACTTGACCATTTCACCCCTCCACTTT.

The DNA for the CDR3 is TGTGCCAGTAGGGACGGGACTTTTTCTGACTATGGCTACACCTTC. Its protein product is CASRDGTFSDYGYTF. This chain connects TRBV6-6 to TRBJ1-2; D might be TRBD1 (5 bases). Per germline, CDR1 MNHNY and CDR2 SVGAGI (reference sequence). The CDR3 runs 15 residues. The V end lost 9 bases, the J end lost 3 bases, and 20 bases lay between the germline ends.

The chain uses TRBV11-2 and TRBJ2-1, with 13 bases matching TRBD2. In germline, CDR1 is SGHAT, CDR2 FQNNGV. This CDR3 comprises 16 residues. After removal of 4 bases from V and 4 bases from J, the junction contained 4 bases not matched to a gene. The CDR3 sequence: CASSSTGLAGYNEQFF. The CDR3 coding sequence is TGTGCCAGCAGCTCAACGGGACTAGCGGGGTACAATGAGCAGTTCTTC.

This chain connects TRBV5-1 to TRBJ1-4, with 11 bases lining up with TRBD1. V dropped 4 bases and J dropped 7; count of bases not matched to a gene: 6. Germline assignment: CDR1 SGHRS and CDR2 YFSETQ. The CDR3 covers 15 residues. CDR3 sequence: CASSPPGTGGEKLFF. As DNA, the CDR3 is TGCGCCAGCAGCCCTCCCGGGACAGGGGGTGAAAAACTGTTTTTT.

In DNA form, the CDR3 reads TGCGCCAGCAGCCCCCTAGCGGGAGGGCCAGGCGGGGAGCTGTTTTTT. Protein product: CASSPLAGGPGGELFF. The chain carries TRBV5-1 and TRBJ2-2; 12 bases align to TRBD2. V shed 4 bases, J shed 7 bases, and the junction held 8 bases outside the gene matches. This CDR3 spans 16 amino acids. Germline V gives CDR1 SGHRS, CDR2 YFSETQ.

This chain joins TRBV5-1 and TRBJ2-1; possible D gene TRBD2, 5 bases. Germline-derived CDR1 and CDR2 are SGHRS and YFSETQ. This CDR3 spans 14 amino acids. V was cut by 5 bases and J by 0 bases, with 9 bases left in between. In DNA form, the CDR3 reads TGCGCCAGCAGTGGGGAGTTCTCCTACAATGAGCAGTTCTTC. Its protein product is CASSGEFSYNEQFF.